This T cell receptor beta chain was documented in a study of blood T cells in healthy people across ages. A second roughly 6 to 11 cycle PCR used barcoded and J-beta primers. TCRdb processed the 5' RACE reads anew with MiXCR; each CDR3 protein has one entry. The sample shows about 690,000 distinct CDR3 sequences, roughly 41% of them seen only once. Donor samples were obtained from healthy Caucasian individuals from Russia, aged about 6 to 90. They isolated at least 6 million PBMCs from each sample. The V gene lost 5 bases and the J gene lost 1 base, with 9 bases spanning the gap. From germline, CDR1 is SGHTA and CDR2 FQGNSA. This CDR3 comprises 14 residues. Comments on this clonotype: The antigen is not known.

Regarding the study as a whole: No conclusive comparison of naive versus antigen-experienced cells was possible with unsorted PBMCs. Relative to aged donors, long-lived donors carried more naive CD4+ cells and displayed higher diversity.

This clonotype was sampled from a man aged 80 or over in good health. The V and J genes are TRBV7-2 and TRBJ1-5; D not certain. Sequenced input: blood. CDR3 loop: CASSPGRSNQPQHF. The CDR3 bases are TGTGCCAGCAGCCCCGGACGGAGCAATCAGCCCCAGCATTTT.